This TCR beta chain emerged from a study of Ad26.COV2.S vaccination and SARS-CoV-2 variants. About the research overall: Intramuscular Ad26.COV2.S doses were given once or twice, 56 days apart.

Method: immunoSEQ multiplex PCR; TCRdb's copy keeps in-frame clones and lacks some. This sample has 350,000 to 450,000 clones, with over 75% found just once. As to treatment: 19 received Ad26.COV2.S at low or high dose, single or two shots; 5 received placebo; per-sample allocation not given. Samples came from day 63 after the first vaccine or placebo injection. This sample comprised peripheral blood, obtained in a trial of Ad26.COV2.S vaccine versus placebo. The sequence was obtained from a person between 18 and 65 years old who received the Ad26.COV2.S COVID-19 vaccine or a placebo.

CDR3 amino acids: CATSSLQGRRGEQYF. Written as DNA, the CDR3 is TGTGCCACCAGCAGCTTACAGGGGCGAAGGGGCGAGCAGTACTTC. The chain has TRBV15 and TRBJ2-7; 7 nucleotides align to TRBD1. The CDR3 length is 15 residues. Losses at the gene ends were 3 bases for V and 6 bases for J; bases not matched to a gene: 11. CDR1 LNHNV and CDR2 YYDKDF come from the germline V gene (reference sequence).